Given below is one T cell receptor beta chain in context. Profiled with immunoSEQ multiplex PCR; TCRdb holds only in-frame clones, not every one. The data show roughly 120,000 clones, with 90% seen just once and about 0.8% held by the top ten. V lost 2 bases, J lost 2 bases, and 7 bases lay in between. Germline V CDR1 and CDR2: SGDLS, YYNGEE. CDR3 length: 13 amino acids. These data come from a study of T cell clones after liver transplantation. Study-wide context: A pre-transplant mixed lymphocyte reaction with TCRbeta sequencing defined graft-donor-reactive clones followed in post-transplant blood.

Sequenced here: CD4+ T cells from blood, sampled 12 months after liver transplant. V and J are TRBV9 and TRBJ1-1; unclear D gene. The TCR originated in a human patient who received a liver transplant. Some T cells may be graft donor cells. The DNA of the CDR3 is TGTGCCAGCAGCGTGAAGGATAACACTGAAGCTTTCTTT. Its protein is CASSVKDNTEAFF. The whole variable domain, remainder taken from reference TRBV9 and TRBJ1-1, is DSGVTQTPKHLITATGQRVTLRCSPRSGDLSVYWYQQSLDQGLQFLIQYYNGEERAKGNILERFSAQQFPDLHSELNLSSLELGDSALYFCASSVKDNTEAFFGQGTRLTVV.